A single sample is the source of the 25 T cell receptor beta chains below, sequenced in a study of T cell clonality in common variable immunodeficiency (dated by TCRdb to about 2015). Receptor amplification or capture employed the immunoSEQ multiplex PCR assay. TCRdb holds this immuneACCESS table with in-frame rearrangements only. Some clones are missing; in checked studies, unresolved V genes explain under half, and the rest has no known cause. Across this sample, about 16,000 clones were tabulated and none appeared just once. The ten largest clones add up to around an eighth of the sample. The paper as a whole reports these results and caveats: CVID TCRbeta sequences were reported to have fewer deletions and N-nucleotide insertions and to lack highly modified clones with 13 or more V deletions.

Their recognized antigens are unknown. The specimen was peripheral blood mononuclear cells. The receptors were sampled from a human donor with common variable immunodeficiency.

About this clone: Read sequence stops 3 residues before the CDR3 end, and the germline J gene provides the missing end. The rearrangement uses TRBV6-2 or TRBV6-3 and TRBJ1-5; 8 bases line up with TRBD1. Germline V gives CDR1 MNHEY, CDR2 SVGEGT. The CDR3 consists of 15 residues. V lost 6 bases and J lost 3; bases outside the gene matches: 7. CDR3 residues: CASSGQGRHNQPQHF. Incomplete CDR3 DNA: TGTGCCAGCAGCGGACAGGGAAGACACAATCAGCCC.

There are a few counts of this clone. The CDR3 is cut off 3 residues early in the read; its end comes from the germline J gene. The chain couples TRBV30 to TRBJ1-1; possible D gene TRBD1, 5 bases. The CDR3 is 13 amino acids. Looked up from germline, CDR1 is GTSNPN and CDR2 is SVGIG (reference sequence). Trimming left V 0 bases short and J 4 bases short, with 9 bases between. The CDR3 sequence is CAWSVWGVTEAFF. The covered CDR3 bases are TGTGCCTGGAGTGTGTGGGGCGTCACTGAA.

This clone was seen ten or more times. The CDR3 goes on 3 residues after the read ends, and that part is filled in from the germline J gene. The chain has TRBV7-8 and TRBJ2-7; tentative D call: TRBD2 (5 bases). Germline CDR1 and CDR2: SGHVS and FQNEAQ. The CDR3 runs to 14 residues. V was cut by 0 bases and J by 3 bases, with 9 bases left in between. The CDR3 protein is CASSLAPGNYEQYF. The covered CDR3 bases are TGTGCCAGCAGCTTAGCCCCGGGGAACTACGAG.

This clone has a handful of counts. The read finishes 3 residues shy of the CDR3 end, and the germline J gene is used to complete it. The genes are TRBV7-4 and TRBJ1-6, with TRBD1 matching over 7 bases. The CDR3 sequence is 15 residues long. The V gene end was trimmed by 1 base and the J gene end by 9 bases; junction bases not matched to a gene: 6. Germline lookup yields CDR1 SGHVT and CDR2 SQSDAQ. The CDR3 bases that were read are TGTGCCAGCAGCTTAGGTCAGGGGGTGGTTTCACCC. Protein sequence: CASSLGQGVVSP. The whole CDR3 sequence reads CASSLGQGVVSPLHF.

At least ten counts were recorded for this clone. The read is 3 residues too short to cover the CDR3 end, so that end is filled in from the germline J gene. This chain links TRBV20-1 with TRBJ2-5; 11 bases match TRBD2. Trimming at V came to 3 bases and at J to 2 bases, leaving 14 bases not matched to a gene. This CDR3 spans 18 amino acids. Looked up from germline, CDR1 is DFQATT and CDR2 is SNEGSKA (reference sequence). Here the CDR3 reads CSASPLGVAGGPQETQYF. CDR3 DNA (partial): TGCAGTGCTAGCCCCCTGGGGGTAGCGGGGGGGCCTCAAGAGACC.

This clone was counted a few times. The CDR3 goes on 3 residues after the read ends, and that part is filled in from the germline J gene. This sequence joins TRBV18 and TRBJ1-6; the match to TRBD1 covers 7 bases. Germline V CDR1 and CDR2: KGHSH, LQKENI. The length of the CDR3 is 16 residues. Trimming took 3 bases from V and 9 from J; bases not matched to a gene: 11. CDR3 loop: CASSPRTGSNTSPLHF. The part of the CDR3 DNA that was read is TGTGCCAGCTCACCTAGGACAGGTTCTAATACTTCACCC.

This clone occurred many times. The CDR3 goes on 3 residues after the read ends, and that part is filled in from the germline J gene. This chain uses TRBV30 with TRBJ2-7, with D possibly matching TRBD2 (6 bases). Trimming removed 5 bases from V and 6 bases from J, with 11 bases in between. The CDR3 has 11 residues. Germline V gene data show CDR1 as GTSNPN and CDR2 as SVGIG (reference sequence). CDR3 protein: CAWRRRGEQYF. The sequenced part of the CDR3 DNA is TGTGCCTGGCGTCGGCGGGGCGAG.

This clone has a count of ten or more. The observed sequence ends 3 residues before the CDR3 terminus, with the missing tail filled in from the germline J gene. The chain links TRBV6-2 or TRBV6-3 to TRBJ1-1, with D perhaps matching TRBD1 (6 bases). CDR1 MNHEY and CDR2 SVGEGT come from the germline V gene. The CDR3 extends over 14 amino acids. The sequenced CDR3 bases are TGTGCCAGCAGTTACTCAAGAGGACAGTCCAAG. It encodes CASSYSRGQSK. The complete CDR3 reads CASSYSRGQSKAFF.

There are many counts of this clone. The read stops 3 residues short of the end of the CDR3; the missing end is completed from the germline J gene. The V and J genes are TRBV7-9 and TRBJ2-5; D unresolved. The CDR3 has 11 residues. V gave up 5 bases and J gave up 2 bases, with 3 bases separating them. Germline lookup yields CDR1 SEHNR and CDR2 FQNEAQ (reference sequence). The CDR3 loop reads CASSRQETQYF. CDR3 bases read: TGTGCCAGCAGCCGTCAAGAGACC.

This clone was found a few times. The read stops 3 residues short of the end of the CDR3; the missing end is completed from the germline J gene. This chain links TRBV2 with TRBJ2-1, with D unresolved. Between the trimmed V and J ends, which lost 10 bases and 4 bases, there was a span of 14 bases. Per the germline V gene, CDR1 is SNHLY and CDR2 is FYNNEI. The CDR3 contains 13 residues. CDR3 DNA (partial): TGTGCCACACAGAAGGATGGTTACAATGAG. Translated: CATQKDGYNE. The full CDR3 reads CATQKDGYNEQFF.

Remarks on this clone: The missing CDR3 end, 3 residues past where the read stops, is filled in from the germline J gene. The chain links TRBV30 to TRBJ1-2, with a weak D call TRBD1 (6 bases). Germline CDR1 is GTSNPN and CDR2 is SVGIG (reference sequence). Trimming took 0 bases from V and 7 from J, leaving 9 bases between them. The CDR3 has 12 residues. Incomplete CDR3 DNA: TGTGCCTGGAGTGTACAGGGTTTTGGC. Residues: CAWSVQGFG. The CDR3 as a whole reads CAWSVQGFGYTF.

This clone was seen more than once but under ten times. The sequence runs out 3 residues before the end of the CDR3; the remainder is reconstructed from the germline J gene. The J gene is TRBJ2-1, the V gene TRBV19; 11 nucleotides line up with TRBD2. Looked up from germline, CDR1 is LNHDA and CDR2 is SQIVND (reference sequence). With 6 bases clipped from V and 0 bases from J, the junction kept 4 bases outside the gene matches. CDR3 length: 16 amino acids. CDR3 DNA, as far as it was read: TGTGCCAGTAGACTAGCGGGGGCGATCTCCTACAATGAG. Translating it yields CASRLAGAISYNE. In full, the CDR3 reads CASRLAGAISYNEQFF.

The table lists this clone with a few counts. The read terminates 3 residues before the CDR3 end, so the remaining end is supplied by the germline J gene. The V gene is TRBV7-9, the J gene TRBJ2-5, with D possibly matching TRBD1 (5 bases). The V and J ends lost 5 bases and 2 bases respectively, with 9 bases between them. The germline V gene encodes CDR1 SEHNR and CDR2 FQNEAQ (reference sequence). The CDR3 is 13 amino acids. The DNA read from the CDR3 is TGTGCCAGCAGCAACGCAGGGCAAGAGACC. This codes for CASSNAGQET. In full, the CDR3 is CASSNAGQETQYF.

This clone was counted at least ten times. Read sequence stops 3 residues before the CDR3 end, and the germline J gene provides the missing end. V and J are TRBV6-1 and TRBJ1-4, with D hard to call. There are 14 residues in the CDR3. Germline-derived CDR1 and CDR2 are MNHNS and SASEGT. The V end lost 4 bases, the J end lost 7 bases, and 13 bases lay between the germline ends. Partial CDR3 DNA: TGTGCCAGCAGTGGGGCACGGATCCTTGAAAAA. Residues: CASSGARILEK. The whole CDR3 sequence is CASSGARILEKLFF.

This clone was recorded a few times. The read comes to an end 3 residues before the CDR3 does, leaving the germline J gene to fill in the end. The chain carries TRBV2 and TRBJ1-5; D gene uncertain. This CDR3 is 14 amino acids long. Germline V gene data show CDR1 as SNHLY and CDR2 as FYNNEI. The V end lost 0 bases, the J end lost 6 bases, and 9 bases lay between the germline ends. The DNA read from the CDR3 is TGTGCCAGCAGTGAAGCATTAATTCGTCAGCCC. It encodes CASSEALIRQP. The whole CDR3 protein reads CASSEALIRQPQHF.

This clone was counted at least ten times. The part of the CDR3 DNA that was read is TGTGCCAGCAGCTTACCGGGGGGGCGAGAGACC. Its protein is CASSLPGGRET. The complete CDR3 sequence is CASSLPGGRETQYF. The rearrangement links TRBV7-2 to TRBJ2-5; TRBD2 matches 8 bases. With the read ending 3 residues before the CDR3 end, the germline J gene is used to fill in that end. Germline V gene sequence: CDR1 SGHTA, CDR2 FQGNSA. The CDR3 contains 14 residues. Trimming took 2 bases from V and 4 from J; bases not matched to a gene: 3.

This clone occurred a few times. The CDR3 end falls 3 residues outside the read, so it is completed with the germline J gene. The chain is built from TRBV30 and TRBJ1-2; unclear D gene. This CDR3 contains 14 residues. Per germline, CDR1 GTSNPN and CDR2 SVGIG (reference sequence). Trimming pared 7 bases from V and 3 bases from J, leaving 18 bases between. The DNA read from the CDR3 is TGTGCCTCCCCGACAAGGCCCAGTTACTATGGC. Encoded protein: CASPTRPSYYG. The complete CDR3 sequence is CASPTRPSYYGYTF.

With regard to this clone: Read coverage stops 3 residues before the CDR3 terminus; the germline J gene supplies the remainder. The J gene is TRBJ2-5, the V gene TRBV5-6, with 10 bases aligning to TRBD1. This CDR3 region has 15 residues. J was trimmed by 4 bases and V by 2 bases; bases with no gene match: 5. Germline V gene lookup returns CDR1 SGHDT and CDR2 YYEEEE. The sequenced part of the CDR3 DNA is TGTGCCAGCAGCTTCAGGGACAGGGGAGTAGAGACC. Protein: CASSFRDRGVET. The whole CDR3 reads CASSFRDRGVETQYF.

The table lists this clone with a few counts. The observed sequence ends 3 residues before the CDR3 terminus, with the missing tail filled in from the germline J gene. The rearrangement uses TRBV19 and TRBJ1-5; D is perhaps TRBD1 (6 bases). V gave up 10 bases and J gave up 2 bases, with 24 bases separating them. CDR1 LNHDA and CDR2 SQIVND come from the germline V gene (reference sequence). This CDR3 has 17 amino acids. CDR3 in amino acids: CAIIRQERTIGNQPQHF. The sequenced CDR3 bases are TGTGCCATAATCCGACAGGAAAGGACCATTGGCAATCAGCCC.

This clone showed up just a few times. The read ends 3 residues shy of where the CDR3 ends; the end is completed using the germline J gene. The V gene is TRBV7-3, the J gene TRBJ2-1; the D gene is possibly TRBD2 (5 bases). The germline V and J ends were trimmed by 5 bases and 9 bases, with 11 bases remaining between them. CDR3 size: 12 residues. Per the germline V gene, CDR1 is SGHTA and CDR2 is FQGTGA. CDR3 sequence: CASSPSGGEQFF. The CDR3 DNA, read in part, is TGTGCCAGCAGCCCGAGCGGCGGTGAG.

This clone has a handful of counts. Read data end 3 residues before the CDR3 end; the end is taken from the germline J gene. This rearrangement joins TRBV7-6 to TRBJ2-3; D call uncertain. Per germline, CDR1 SGHVS and CDR2 FNYEAQ. Trimming took off 0 bases at V and 2 bases at J, with 9 bases between the two ends. The CDR3 is 15 residues long. CDR3 amino acids: CASSLAQLPTDTQYF. The sequenced CDR3 bases are TGTGCCAGCAGCTTAGCACAGCTACCCACAGATACG.

This clone has ten or more counts. At one end, the junction sequence differs from germline, possibly due to a read error. The DNA ends 3 residues before the CDR3 does, and the rest of the CDR3 is filled in from the germline J gene. The V and J genes are TRBV5-1 and TRBJ1-2; TRBD1 agrees at 9 bases. The CDR3 runs 14 residues. Germline loops: CDR1 SGHRS, CDR2 YFSETQ. The CDR3 bases that were read are TGCGCCAGCAGTTTGGACAGGGGATCCTATGGC. This gives the protein CASSLDRGSYG. The complete CDR3 reads CASSLDRGSYGYTF.

The table lists this clone with a few counts. The missing CDR3 end, 3 residues past where the read stops, is filled in from the germline J gene. The chain has TRBV30 and TRBJ2-7; maybe TRBD2 (5 bases). Germline V gene data show CDR1 as GTSNPN and CDR2 as SVGIG (reference sequence). The V gene lost 8 bases and the J gene lost 2 bases, with 10 bases spanning the gap. The CDR3 sequence is 11 residues long. The CDR3 bases that were read are TGTGCCGCTCAGCGGACCTACGAG. This translates into CAAQRTYE. The entire CDR3 protein is CAAQRTYEQYF.

The table lists this clone with a few counts. Read coverage stops 3 residues before the CDR3 terminus; the germline J gene supplies the remainder. V is TRBV6-2 or TRBV6-3 and J is TRBJ2-3; a weak D match, TRBD2 (7 bases). Between the trimmed V and J ends, which lost 8 bases and 1 base, there was a span of 22 bases. Germline loops: CDR1 MNHEY, CDR2 SVGEGT. The CDR3 is 17 amino acids. CDR3 DNA, as far as it was read: TGTGCCAGCGGCCTTAGGTGGGGGGGCCCCGGCACAGATACG. This translates into CASGLRWGGPGTDT. The entire CDR3 protein is CASGLRWGGPGTDTQYF.

The sample holds a few counts of this clone. The CDR3 end lies 3 residues beyond the end of the read and is filled in from the germline J gene. The J gene is TRBJ2-7, the V gene TRBV6-2 or TRBV6-3; 8 bases are a match to TRBD1. The junction had 5 bases not matched to a gene; V was cut back by 1 base and J by 3 bases. There are 15 residues in the CDR3. CDR1 and CDR2 (germline): MNHEY, SVGEGT. The CDR3 spells CASSYFHDRGYEQYF. The covered CDR3 bases are TGTGCCAGCAGTTACTTCCACGACAGGGGCTACGAG.